These 27 T cell receptor beta chains originate from one sample sequenced in a study of cytomegalovirus exposure and HLA in healthy donors. In the PCR, 60 Vbeta and 13 Jbeta primers were used. Produced via immunoSEQ multiplex PCR; TCRdb's table is partial and in-frame only. The sample lists about 120,000 clones; about 78% were seen once. Sequenced sample: PBMCs. The receptor source for this set is a man aged 30-40 years in good health and CMV-seronegative.

V and J are TRBV9 and TRBJ2-7; D might be TRBD2 (7 bases). The ends were cut back, 2 bases at V and 5 bases at J, with 17 bases in the middle. The V gene's germline CDR1 is SGDLS and CDR2 YYNGEE. The CDR3 spans 15 residues. CDR3: CASSVGGAGAHEQYF. The CDR3, as DNA: TGTGCCAGCAGCGTGGGGGGGGCAGGGGCACACGAGCAGTACTTC.

V usage is TRBV9 and J usage is TRBJ2-1; 11 bases are shared with TRBD2. The V and J ends lost 0 bases and 1 base, in that order; junction bases with no gene match: 6. The CDR3 is made up of 18 amino acids. Germline lookup yields CDR1 SGDLS and CDR2 YYNGEE. DNA of the CDR3: TGTGCCAGCAGCGTAGGTAGCGGGGGGGCGTCATCCTACAATGAGCAGTTCTTC. Translation: CASSVGSGGASSYNEQFF.

The chain combines TRBV14 with TRBJ2-1; tentative D call: TRBD2 (6 bases). The V end lost 0 bases, the J end lost 9 bases, and 9 bases lay between the germline ends. This CDR3 contains 13 residues. Germline assignment: CDR1 SGHDN and CDR2 FVKESK. The CDR3 region has the DNA TGTGCCAGCAGCCAAGATAGGCGGGGTGAGCAGTTCTTC. This gives the protein CASSQDRRGEQFF.

This chain links TRBV9 with TRBJ2-3, with 10 bases matching TRBD2. The V gene end was trimmed by 0 bases and the J gene end by 0 bases; junction bases not matched to a gene: 7. The CDR3 covers 18 residues. The germline gives CDR1 SGDLS, CDR2 YYNGEE. CDR3 region: CASSVVDSGGSSTDTQYF. The DNA for the CDR3 is TGTGCCAGCAGCGTAGTGGATAGCGGGGGGTCTAGCACAGATACGCAGTATTTT.

This clone occurred once. This chain uses TRBV6-6 with TRBJ1-1; D is unresolved. The germline V and J ends were trimmed by 2 bases and 1 base, with 8 bases remaining between them. In germline, CDR1 is MNHNY, CDR2 SVGAGI (reference sequence). This CDR3 comprises 14 residues. The CDR3, as DNA: TGTGCCAGCAGTTACCACACAGAGAACACTGAAGCTTTCTTT. It is translated as CASSYHTENTEAFF.

This clone was seen only a few times. V is TRBV5-1 and J is TRBJ2-3; 7 bases align to TRBD1. Germline V gene lookup returns CDR1 SGHRS and CDR2 YFSETQ. The CDR3 runs to 15 residues. V trimming: 1 base; J trimming: 6 bases; junction bases outside the gene matches: 8. The CDR3 bases are TGCGCCAGCAGCTTGTTAGGGGGCAGGGGGGATACGCAGTATTTT. Translation: CASSLLGGRGDTQYF.

The genes are TRBV28 and TRBJ2-5; D unresolved. CDR3 length: 12 amino acids. Germline V gene sequence: CDR1 MDHEN, CDR2 SYDVKM. Deletions cut 7 bases from V and 1 base from J, with 7 bases between. This chain's CDR3 is CASTPGQETQYF. The CDR3 DNA is TGTGCCAGCACCCCCGGCCAAGAGACCCAGTACTTC.

The genes are TRBV2 and TRBJ2-7, with 11 bases identical to TRBD2. V lost 7 bases and J lost 7; bases outside the gene matches: 9. The germline gives CDR1 SNHLY, CDR2 FYNNEI. The CDR3 totals 14 residues. This chain's CDR3 is CASKRLAGTREQYF. In nucleotides, the CDR3 is TGTGCCAGCAAGAGACTAGCGGGGACTAGAGAGCAGTACTTC.

The chain has TRBV5-4 and TRBJ2-7, with D possibly TRBD1 on 5 matching bases. CDR3 length: 15 amino acids. Germline-derived CDR1 and CDR2 are SGHNT and YYREEE (reference sequence). Trimming pared 4 bases from V and 3 bases from J, leaving 17 bases between. The CDR3 here is CASSRMGQVGYEQYF. The CDR3 DNA is TGTGCCAGCAGCCGCATGGGGCAGGTCGGCTACGAGCAGTACTTC.

This clone was counted once. V usage is TRBV5-1 and J usage is TRBJ1-1; 9 positions agree with TRBD1. The J segment lost 4 bases and the V segment lost 4 bases, leaving 2 bases of the junction unmatched. The CDR3 is 13 amino acids. Germline CDR1 is SGHRS and CDR2 is YFSETQ. The CDR3 nucleotides read TGCGCCAGCAGCCTGACAGGGGGCACTGAAGCTTTCTTT. This sequence encodes CASSLTGGTEAFF. The whole variable domain, remainder taken from reference TRBV5-1 and TRBJ1-1, is KAGVTQTPRYLIKTRGQQVTLSCSPISGHRSVSWYQQTPGQGLQFLFEYFSETQRNKGNFPGRFSGRQFSNSRSEMNVSTLELGDSALYLCASSLTGGTEAFFGQGTRLTVV.

The rearrangement joins TRBV6-5 to TRBJ1-2; D unresolved. CDR1 MNHEY and CDR2 SVGAGI come from the germline V gene. V dropped 5 bases and J dropped 10 bases, with 14 bases sitting between them. The CDR3 sequence is 12 residues long. DNA for the CDR3: TGTGCCAGCAGTACCCTCGGCGGGTCCTACACCTTC. Residues: CASSTLGGSYTF.

This clone has just a few counts. The J gene is TRBJ1-2, the V gene TRBV9; D gene unclear. The CDR3 runs 12 residues. V was trimmed by 6 bases and J by 4 bases, leaving 10 bases between them. Germline CDR1 reads SGDLS; CDR2 reads YYNGEE. CDR3 amino acids: CASTSARYGYTF. The CDR3 bases are TGTGCCAGCACCAGTGCCCGCTATGGCTACACCTTC.

The chain employs TRBV10-3 and TRBJ1-3, with 11 positions matching TRBD1. The V segment lost 10 bases and the J segment 8 bases; nucleotides outside the gene matches: 7. The CDR3 consists of 13 residues. Germline CDR1 is ENHRY and CDR2 is SYGVKD. The CDR3: CATETGQGDTIYF. Written as DNA, the CDR3 is TGTGCCACCGAAACGGGACAGGGGGACACCATATATTTT.

This chain uses TRBV6-5 with TRBJ1-6; perhaps TRBD1 as D (5 bases). Trimming removed 2 bases from V and 10 bases from J, with 9 bases in between. In germline, CDR1 is MNHEY, CDR2 SVGAGI. The CDR3 is 13 residues long. The CDR3 loop reads CASSYGRESPLHF. Here the CDR3 DNA reads TGTGCCAGCAGTTACGGCAGGGAATCACCCCTCCACTTT.

The chain is built from TRBV4-2 and TRBJ2-5, with no clear D. The CDR3 totals 15 residues. V lost 1 base and J 1 base, leaving 10 bases between the germline ends. The V gene's germline CDR1 is LGHNA and CDR2 YNFKEQ. The CDR3 coding sequence is TGTGCCAGCAGCCAAGTGGGCTACGCCCAAGAGACCCAGTACTTC. Amino acids: CASSQVGYAQETQYF.

J is TRBJ1-2 and V is TRBV7-9; TRBD1 agrees at 9 bases. This CDR3 is 17 amino acids long. CDR1 is SEHNR, CDR2 FQNEAQ, per germline (reference sequence). The trim removed 4 bases at V and 4 bases at J, leaving 13 bases unmatched. The CDR3 protein is CASSSSRTGADSYGYTF. CDR3 nucleotides: TGTGCCAGCAGCTCCTCCCGGACAGGGGCAGATAGCTATGGCTACACCTTC.

V gene TRBV30 combines with J gene TRBJ1-1, with 9 bases identical to TRBD1. CDR3 size: 15 residues. CDR1 is GTSNPN, CDR2 SVGIG, per germline (reference sequence). Unmatched junction bases numbered 8, after V lost 0 bases and J lost 6 bases. CDR3 in amino acids: CAWSVPRQGVSEAFF. CDR3 DNA: TGTGCCTGGAGTGTACCGAGACAGGGGGTTTCTGAAGCTTTCTTT.

This sequence joins TRBV6-5 and TRBJ1-4, with D tentatively TRBD1 (6 bases). The V end lost 7 bases, the J end lost 7 bases, and 16 bases lay between the germline ends. The CDR3 is made up of 14 amino acids. In germline, CDR1 is MNHEY, CDR2 SVGAGI. The CDR3 loop is CASTGGATGEKLFF. The CDR3 nucleotides read TGTGCCAGCACCGGGGGGGCAACAGGTGAAAAACTGTTTTTT.

The gene calls are TRBV7-2 and TRBJ1-1; TRBD1 might be the D (6 bases). V was shortened by 6 bases and J by 0 bases, with 17 bases between the two germline ends. The CDR3 is 16 residues long. Germline V gene lookup returns CDR1 SGHTA and CDR2 FQGNSA. CDR3 nucleotide sequence: TGTGCCAGCAGTAATAGTATCGACAGGTTGAACACTGAAGCTTTCTTT. This sequence encodes CASSNSIDRLNTEAFF.

This chain uses TRBV10-3 with TRBJ1-1; 8 positions agree with TRBD1. This CDR3 comprises 15 residues. J was trimmed by 4 bases and V by 2 bases; bases with no gene match: 6. The germline V gene has CDR1 ENHRY and CDR2 SYGVKD. DNA for the CDR3: TGTGCCATCAGTGAGAGGCAGGGGGCTATCACTGAAGCTTTCTTT. Residues: CAISERQGAITEAFF.

The CDR3 loop is CAPQPGALSYEQYF. DNA of the CDR3: TGTGCGCCTCAGCCAGGGGCACTATCCTACGAGCAGTACTTC. The rearrangement uses TRBV11-2 and TRBJ2-7; a possible D gene is TRBD1 (6 bases). CDR1 is SGHAT and CDR2 is FQNNGV in the germline V gene. The CDR3 sequence is 14 residues long.

This sequence joins TRBV10-1 and TRBJ2-1, with D possibly TRBD1 on 6 matching bases. Per germline, CDR1 WNHNN and CDR2 SYGVQD (reference sequence). The CDR3 runs to 15 residues. Between the trimmed V and J ends, which lost 2 bases and 5 bases, there was a span of 13 bases. The CDR3 reads CASSETSGTHNEQFF. DNA of the CDR3: TGCGCCAGCAGTGAGACCTCCGGGACACACAATGAGCAGTTCTTC.

In this sample, this clone turned up a few times. This rearrangement joins TRBV5-1 to TRBJ1-4; 9 nucleotides agree with TRBD1. Trimming cost V 1 base and J 8 bases; bases outside gene matches: 6. The germline V gene has CDR1 SGHRS and CDR2 YFSETQ. CDR3 length equals 15 residues. The CDR3 sequence is CASSLTGTGWEKLFF. CDR3 DNA: TGCGCCAGCAGCTTGACGGGGACAGGGTGGGAAAAACTGTTTTTT.

CDR3 sequence: CASSYLYEQYF. Here the CDR3 DNA reads TGTGCCAGCAGTTACTTATACGAGCAGTACTTC. The chain joins TRBV6-5 to TRBJ2-7; D is unresolved. The CDR3 extends over 11 amino acids. V lost 1 base to trimming and J lost 4 bases, with 2 bases between them. Germline V gene data show CDR1 as MNHEY and CDR2 as SVGAGI.

V and J are TRBV5-1 and TRBJ1-1; 9 nucleotides align to TRBD1. The CDR3 has 14 residues. CDR1 and CDR2 from the germline V gene are SGHRS and YFSETQ. V was pared by 4 bases and J by 1 base, with 2 bases of the junction left unmatched. The CDR3 nucleotides read TGCGCCAGCAGCCGACAGGGGGGGAACACTGAAGCTTTCTTT. Translating gives CASSRQGGNTEAFF.

The chain couples TRBV6-1 to TRBJ2-2; no clear D. The length of the CDR3 is 15 residues. The ends were cut back, 4 bases at V and 1 base at J, with 10 bases in the middle. Germline-derived CDR1 and CDR2 are MNHNS and SASEGT. CDR3 loop: CASSVVPGNTGELFF. For the CDR3, the DNA is TGTGCCAGCAGTGTAGTGCCCGGGAACACCGGGGAGCTGTTTTTT.

The V and J genes are TRBV4-1 and TRBJ1-5; 9 bases align to TRBD1. V lost 5 bases to trimming and J lost 2 bases; unmatched junction nucleotides: 1. The CDR3 extends over 14 amino acids. The germline V gene encodes CDR1 MGHRA and CDR2 YSYEKL. CDR3 nucleotides: TGCGCCAGCAGCTGGGACAGGGGCAATCAGCCCCAGCATTTT. Translation gives CASSWDRGNQPQHF.